Presented here are 3 T cell receptor beta chains from one specimen sequenced in a study of T cell repertoires in cytomegalovirus infection. MiXCR, run by TCRdb on the reads, gives a single entry per CDR3 protein. The repertoire consists of about 260,000 distinct CDR3 sequences, with around 8.7% occurring once and the leading ten covering over 12%. Material for sequencing was PBMCs. Every receptor here comes from a human donor in good health (CMV status not recorded). Some clones in this sample may be carry-over from other donors' samples.

This clonotype was seen a handful of times. V and J are TRBV7-2 and TRBJ2-2; 11 nucleotides align to TRBD2. CDR1 and CDR2 (germline): SGHTA, FQGNSA. CDR3 length: 15 amino acids. V trimming: 6 bases; J trimming: 5 bases; junction bases outside the gene matches: 5. CDR3 protein: CASRSSGGHTGELFF. The CDR3 nucleotides read TGTGCCAGCAGGTCTAGCGGGGGGCATACCGGGGAGCTGTTTTTT.

In this sample, this clonotype turned up many times. The chain uses TRBV7-9 and TRBJ2-7; D is ambiguous. Germline lookup yields CDR1 SEHNR and CDR2 FQNEAQ (reference sequence). V was shortened by 5 bases and J by 1 base, with 15 bases between the two germline ends. CDR3 length: 15 amino acids. The CDR3 reads CASSPRWEGSYEQYF. For the CDR3, the DNA is TGTGCCAGCAGCCCCCGGTGGGAAGGTTCCTACGAGCAGTACTTC.

V gene TRBV11-3 combines with J gene TRBJ1-1, with no clear D. CDR1 SGHNT and CDR2 YENEEA come from the germline V gene. This CDR3 contains 14 residues. The germline V and J ends were trimmed by 1 base and 0 bases, with 6 bases remaining between them. The CDR3 loop reads CASSLVNMNTEAFF. The CDR3 DNA sequence: TGTGCCAGCAGCTTAGTAAACATGAACACTGAAGCTTTCTTT.